This TCR beta chain stems from a study of cytomegalovirus exposure and HLA in healthy donors. V shed 3 bases and J 5 bases; nucleotides not matched to a gene: 5. CDR1 and CDR2 (germline): SQVTM, ANQGSEA. The CDR3 length is 13 residues. 60 Vbeta and 13 Jbeta primers were used in PCR. The data were produced by immunoSEQ multiplex PCR, yet TCRdb's version contains in-frame clones alone and is incomplete. The table lists some 130,000 clones. The sequence derives from a woman aged 35 to 49 in good health and CMV-seropositive. The specimen sequenced was PBMCs. This sequence joins TRBV29-1 and TRBJ2-7; 9 bases agree with TRBD1. In nucleotides, the CDR3 is TGCAGCGTTGAGCCACAGGGGGCAAACGAGCAGTACTTC. The encoded protein is CSVEPQGANEQYF.